The clone carrying this TCR beta chain has only a few counts. The antigen is unknown. The treatment was: roughly nine-day PBMC culture with coronavirus spike peptide pools or control peptides (ViraFEST assay). This record comes from a study of vaccination and CD4 T cells after COVID-19. About the study: Two of the convalescents were Hispanic, and the group consisted of six males and four females.

Cultured CD4+ T-cell DNA underwent Oncomine TCR Beta short-read sequencing. Genomic DNA was extracted from cultured CD4+ T cells. TCRdb reprocessed the PCR reads with MiXCR, giving one entry per CDR3 protein. The data contain tens of thousands of distinct CDR3 sequences, over 40% of them singletons. The study's findings and limits: Convalescent patients showed a median roughly 85% of reactive clones that were seen only post-vaccination.

This TCR derives from a human donor who had recovered from COVID-19. Sequencing input: CD4+ T cells from blood, cultured in vitro.

The CDR3 loop is CASSLAGGSYNEQFF. Here the CDR3 DNA reads TGTGCCAGCAGTTTAGCGGGAGGAAGTTACAATGAGCAGTTCTTC. The chain has TRBV27 and TRBJ2-1; 8 positions match TRBD2. The CDR3 has 15 amino acids. The germline V gene encodes CDR1 MNHEY and CDR2 SMNVEV (reference sequence). With 2 bases clipped from V and 4 bases from J, the junction kept 4 bases outside the gene matches.